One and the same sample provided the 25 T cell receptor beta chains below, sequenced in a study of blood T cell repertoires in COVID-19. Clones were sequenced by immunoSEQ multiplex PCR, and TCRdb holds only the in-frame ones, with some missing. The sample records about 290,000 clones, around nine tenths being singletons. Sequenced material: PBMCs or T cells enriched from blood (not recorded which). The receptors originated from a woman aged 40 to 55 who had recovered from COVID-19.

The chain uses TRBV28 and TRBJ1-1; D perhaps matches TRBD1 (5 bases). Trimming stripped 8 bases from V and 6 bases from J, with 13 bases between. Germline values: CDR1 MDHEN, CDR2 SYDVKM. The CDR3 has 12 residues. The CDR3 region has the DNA TGTGCCAGCGCCAGGGCCGACTCTGAAGCTTTCTTT. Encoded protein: CASARADSEAFF.

The CDR3 bases are TGTGCCAGCAGCCGGACAGATTTGGGGAGATATGGCTACACCTTC. Its protein is CASSRTDLGRYGYTF. This chain connects TRBV28 to TRBJ1-2; a possible D gene is TRBD1 (6 bases). This CDR3 region has 15 residues. V lost 6 bases to trimming and J lost 5 bases, with 19 bases between them. CDR1 and CDR2 from the germline V gene are MDHEN and SYDVKM.

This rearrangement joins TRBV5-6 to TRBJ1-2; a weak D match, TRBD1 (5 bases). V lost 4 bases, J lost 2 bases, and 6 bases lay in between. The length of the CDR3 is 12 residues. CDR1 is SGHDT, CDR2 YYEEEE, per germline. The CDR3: CASSRGNYGYTF. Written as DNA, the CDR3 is TGTGCCAGCAGCAGGGGAAACTATGGCTACACCTTC.

CDR3 region: CASSSGHDYEQYF. The CDR3 DNA is TGTGCCAGCAGCTCGGGACATGACTACGAGCAGTACTTC. J is TRBJ2-7 and V is TRBV7-8; TRBD1 is a possible D gene (6 bases). The CDR3 consists of 13 residues. The V end lost 4 bases, the J end lost 3 bases, and 10 bases lay between the germline ends. Germline V gives CDR1 SGHVS, CDR2 FQNEAQ.

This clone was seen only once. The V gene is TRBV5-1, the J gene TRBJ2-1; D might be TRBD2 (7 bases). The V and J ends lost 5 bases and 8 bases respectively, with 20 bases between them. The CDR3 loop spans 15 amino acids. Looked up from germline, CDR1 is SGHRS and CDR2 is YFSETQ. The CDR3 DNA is TGCGCCAGCAGTAGTGGGGCGGGGGCGGTATATGAGCAGTTCTTC. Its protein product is CASSSGAGAVYEQFF.

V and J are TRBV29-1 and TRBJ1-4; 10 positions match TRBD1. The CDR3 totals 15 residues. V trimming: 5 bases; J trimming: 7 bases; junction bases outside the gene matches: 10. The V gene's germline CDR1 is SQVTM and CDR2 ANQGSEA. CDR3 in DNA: TGCAGCGTTCGTGGACAGGGGGTTAATATTGAAAAACTGTTTTTT. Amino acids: CSVRGQGVNIEKLFF.

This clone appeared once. The CDR3 DNA is TGTGCCATCGGGGAGGCCTCTGGGGCCAACGTCCTGACTTTC. It specifies CAIGEASGANVLTF. The chain employs TRBV10-3 and TRBJ2-6; D might be TRBD2 (6 bases). The CDR3 has 14 residues. CDR1 and CDR2 (germline): ENHRY, SYGVKD. V was cut by 8 bases and J by 0 bases, with 8 bases left in between.

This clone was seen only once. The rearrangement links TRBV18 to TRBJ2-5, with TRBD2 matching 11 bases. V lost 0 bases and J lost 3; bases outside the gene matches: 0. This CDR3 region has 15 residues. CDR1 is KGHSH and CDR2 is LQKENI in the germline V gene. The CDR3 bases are TGTGCCAGCTCACCACCGGGACTAGCGGAAGAGACCCAGTACTTC. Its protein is CASSPPGLAEETQYF.

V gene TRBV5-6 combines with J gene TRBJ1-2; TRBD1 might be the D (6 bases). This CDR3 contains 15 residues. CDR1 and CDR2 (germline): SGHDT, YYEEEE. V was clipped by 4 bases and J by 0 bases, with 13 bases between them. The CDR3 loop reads CASSRWTASNYGYTF. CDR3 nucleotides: TGTGCCAGCAGCAGATGGACAGCTTCTAACTATGGCTACACCTTC.

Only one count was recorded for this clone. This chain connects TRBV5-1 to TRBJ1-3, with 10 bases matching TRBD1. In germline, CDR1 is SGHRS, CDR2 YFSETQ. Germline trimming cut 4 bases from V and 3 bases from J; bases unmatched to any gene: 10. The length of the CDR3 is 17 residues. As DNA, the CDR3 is TGCGCCAGCAGCCTAGCCGGGACAGGGGATTATGGAAACACCATATATTTT. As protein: CASSLAGTGDYGNTIYF.

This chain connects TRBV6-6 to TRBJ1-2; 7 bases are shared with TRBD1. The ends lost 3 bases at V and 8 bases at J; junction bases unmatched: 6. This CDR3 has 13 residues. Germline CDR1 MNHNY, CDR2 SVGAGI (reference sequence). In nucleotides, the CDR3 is TGTGCCAGCAGTTATCCCAGGGGGGAAGGCTACACCTTC. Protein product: CASSYPRGEGYTF.

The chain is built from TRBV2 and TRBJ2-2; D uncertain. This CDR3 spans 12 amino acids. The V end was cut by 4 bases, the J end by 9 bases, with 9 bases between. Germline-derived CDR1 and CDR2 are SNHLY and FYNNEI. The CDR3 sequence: CASSGNRRELFF. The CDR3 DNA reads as TGTGCCAGCAGTGGAAATAGAAGGGAGCTGTTTTTT.

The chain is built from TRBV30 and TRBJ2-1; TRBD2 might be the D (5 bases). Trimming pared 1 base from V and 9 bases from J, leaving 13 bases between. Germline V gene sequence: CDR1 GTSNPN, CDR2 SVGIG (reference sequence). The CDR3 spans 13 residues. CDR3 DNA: TGTGCCTGGAGTGGAGGGCCCAGTGGTGAGCAGTTCTTC. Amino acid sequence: CAWSGGPSGEQFF.

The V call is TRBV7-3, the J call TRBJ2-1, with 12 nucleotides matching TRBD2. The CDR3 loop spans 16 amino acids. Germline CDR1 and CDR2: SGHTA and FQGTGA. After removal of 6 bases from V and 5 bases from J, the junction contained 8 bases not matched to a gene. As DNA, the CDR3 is TGTGCCAGCAGTCCGCCCGGACTAGCGGGGAACAATGAGCAGTTCTTC. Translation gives CASSPPGLAGNNEQFF. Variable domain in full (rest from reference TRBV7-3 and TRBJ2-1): GAGVSQTPSNKVTEKGKYVELRCDPISGHTALYWYRQSLGQGPEFLIYFQGTGAADDSGLPNDRFFAVRPEGSVSTLKIQRTERGDSAVYLCASSPPGLAGNNEQFFGPGTRLTVL.

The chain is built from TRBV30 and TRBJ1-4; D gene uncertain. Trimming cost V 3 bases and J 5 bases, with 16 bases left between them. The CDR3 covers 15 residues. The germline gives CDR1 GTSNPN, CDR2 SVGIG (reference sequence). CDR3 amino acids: CAWRSVGAANEKLFF. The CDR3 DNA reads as TGTGCCTGGAGGTCAGTCGGAGCGGCCAATGAAAAACTGTTTTTT.

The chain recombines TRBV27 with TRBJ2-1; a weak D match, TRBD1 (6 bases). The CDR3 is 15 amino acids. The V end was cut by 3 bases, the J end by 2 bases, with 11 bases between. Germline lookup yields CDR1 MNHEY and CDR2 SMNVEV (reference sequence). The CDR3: CASSFLRGTYNEQFF. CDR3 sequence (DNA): TGTGCCAGCAGTTTCCTCAGGGGCACCTACAATGAGCAGTTCTTC.

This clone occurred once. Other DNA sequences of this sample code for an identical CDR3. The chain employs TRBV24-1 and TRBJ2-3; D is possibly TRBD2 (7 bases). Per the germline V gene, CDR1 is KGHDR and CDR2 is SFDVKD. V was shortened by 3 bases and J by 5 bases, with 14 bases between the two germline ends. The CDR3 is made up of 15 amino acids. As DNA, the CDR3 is TGTGCCACCAGTGATCCTCGGGGGGCCGGAGATACGCAGTATTTT. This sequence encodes CATSDPRGAGDTQYF.

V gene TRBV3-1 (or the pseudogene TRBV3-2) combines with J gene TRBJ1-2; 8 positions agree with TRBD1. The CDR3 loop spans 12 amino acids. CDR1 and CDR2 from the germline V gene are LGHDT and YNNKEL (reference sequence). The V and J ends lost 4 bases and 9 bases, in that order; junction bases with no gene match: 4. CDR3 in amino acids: CASSPTGASYTF. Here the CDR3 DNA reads TGTGCCAGCAGCCCGACAGGGGCGAGCTACACCTTC.

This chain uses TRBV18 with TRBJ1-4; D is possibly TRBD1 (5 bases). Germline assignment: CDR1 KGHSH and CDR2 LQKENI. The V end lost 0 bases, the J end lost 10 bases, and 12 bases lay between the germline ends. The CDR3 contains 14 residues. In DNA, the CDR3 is TGTGCCAGCTCACCACCAGGGGCCGAGATAAAACTGTTTTTT. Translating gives CASSPPGAEIKLFF.

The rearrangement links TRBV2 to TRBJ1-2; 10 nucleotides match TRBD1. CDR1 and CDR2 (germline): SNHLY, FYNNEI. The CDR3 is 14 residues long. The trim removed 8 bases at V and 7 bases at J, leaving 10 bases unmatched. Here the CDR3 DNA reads TGTGCCAGCCTGGTCTGGACAGGGGGACTTGGCTACACCTTC. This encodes CASLVWTGGLGYTF.

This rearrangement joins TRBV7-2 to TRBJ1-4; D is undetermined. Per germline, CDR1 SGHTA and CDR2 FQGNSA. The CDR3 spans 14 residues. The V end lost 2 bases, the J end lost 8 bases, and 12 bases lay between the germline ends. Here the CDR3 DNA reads TGTGCCAGCAGCTTAATTTCGGGGTACGAAAAACTGTTTTTT. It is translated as CASSLISGYEKLFF.

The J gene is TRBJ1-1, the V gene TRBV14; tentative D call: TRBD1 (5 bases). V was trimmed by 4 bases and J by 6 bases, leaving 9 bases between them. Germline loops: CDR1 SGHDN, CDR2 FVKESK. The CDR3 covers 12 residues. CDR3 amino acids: CASSPGEAEAFF. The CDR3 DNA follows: TGTGCCAGCAGCCCGGGGGAGGCTGAAGCTTTCTTT.

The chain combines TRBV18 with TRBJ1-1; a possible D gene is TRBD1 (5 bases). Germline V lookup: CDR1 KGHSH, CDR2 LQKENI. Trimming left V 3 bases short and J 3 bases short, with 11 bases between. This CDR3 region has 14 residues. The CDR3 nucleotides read TGTGCCAGCTCACCCCAACGGGGGTACACTGAAGCTTTCTTT. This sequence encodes CASSPQRGYTEAFF.

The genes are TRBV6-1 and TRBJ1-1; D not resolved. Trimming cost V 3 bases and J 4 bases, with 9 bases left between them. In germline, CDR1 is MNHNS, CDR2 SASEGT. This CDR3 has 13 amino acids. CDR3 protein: CASSDIDITEAFF. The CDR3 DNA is TGTGCCAGCAGTGATATCGACATCACTGAAGCTTTCTTT.

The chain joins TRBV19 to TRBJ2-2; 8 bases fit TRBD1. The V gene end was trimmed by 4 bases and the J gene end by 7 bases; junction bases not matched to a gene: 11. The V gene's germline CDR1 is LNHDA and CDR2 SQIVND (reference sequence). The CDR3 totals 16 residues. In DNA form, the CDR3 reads TGTGCCAGTAGTAATTACAGGGGGTATGGGGACGGGGAGCTGTTTTTT. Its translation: CASSNYRGYGDGELFF. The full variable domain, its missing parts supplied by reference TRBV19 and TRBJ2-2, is DGGITQSPKYLFRKEGQNVTLSCEQNLNHDAMYWYRQDPGQGLRLIYYSQIVNDFQKGDIAEGYSVSREKKESFPLTVTSAQKNPTAFYLCASSNYRGYGDGELFFGEGSRLTVL.